One sample yielded the 18 T cell receptor beta chains listed below, sequenced in a study of blood T cell repertoires in COVID-19. Assay used: immunoSEQ multiplex PCR; TCRdb lists only in-frame clones, some missing. The sample has 95,000 to 150,000 clones; around 77% are singletons. The source material was peripheral blood. The receptors shown here come from a man in his 60s with active or convalescent COVID-19.

The gene calls are TRBV5-6 and TRBJ2-1; 12 bases are shared with TRBD2. CDR3 size: 16 residues. Per the germline V gene, CDR1 is SGHDT and CDR2 is YYEEEE. The V segment lost 5 bases and the J segment 4 bases; nucleotides outside the gene matches: 7. The CDR3: CASSNLLAGGYNEQFF. The CDR3 DNA sequence: TGTGCCAGCAGTAACCTACTAGCGGGAGGTTACAATGAGCAGTTCTTC.

The rearrangement links TRBV16 to TRBJ1-3; D remains ambiguous. This CDR3 comprises 13 residues. The germline CDR1 and CDR2 sequences are KGHSY and FQNENV. V was clipped by 6 bases and J by 2 bases, with 8 bases between them. The CDR3 sequence: CASSLTPGNTIYF. The CDR3 DNA sequence: TGTGCCAGCAGTCTTACTCCTGGAAACACCATATATTTT.

The rearrangement uses TRBV9 and TRBJ2-7, with D maybe TRBD2 (5 bases). The V gene lost 0 bases and the J gene lost 0 bases, with 10 bases spanning the gap. In germline, CDR1 is SGDLS, CDR2 YYNGEE. The CDR3 spans 15 residues. The CDR3, as DNA: TGTGCCAGCAGCGTAGGTGGGGAGAGCTCCTACGAGCAGTACTTC. Residues: CASSVGGESSYEQYF.

CDR3 protein: CASSPGRGGEAFF. CDR3 in DNA: TGTGCCAGCAGCCCCGGCAGGGGCGGTGAAGCTTTCTTT. The chain recombines TRBV11-2 with TRBJ1-1; D is possibly TRBD1 (6 bases). Trimming shortened V by 5 bases and J by 7 bases, and 14 bases separated the two germline ends. Germline CDR1 is SGHAT and CDR2 is FQNNGV. The CDR3 is made up of 13 amino acids.

This clone has a handful of counts. The same CDR3 is also encoded by other DNA sequences in this sample. The chain has TRBV12-3 or TRBV12-4 and TRBJ2-3; D gene uncertain. The CDR3 spans 12 residues. V lost 2 bases to trimming and J lost 3 bases, with 3 bases between them. CDR3 protein: CASSLLTDTQYF. DNA for the CDR3: TGTGCCAGCAGTTTATTAACAGATACGCAGTATTTT.

The chain recombines TRBV9 with TRBJ2-7; D remains unclear. Germline values: CDR1 SGDLS, CDR2 YYNGEE. V was shortened by 0 bases and J by 0 bases, with 7 bases between the two germline ends. The CDR3 is made up of 14 amino acids. DNA of the CDR3: TGTGCCAGCAGCGTAGCCCCGAGCTCCTACGAGCAGTACTTC. As protein: CASSVAPSSYEQYF.

The chain joins TRBV5-6 to TRBJ2-5, with 9 bases identical to TRBD2. The germline V gene encodes CDR1 SGHDT and CDR2 YYEEEE. V shed 0 bases and J 4 bases; nucleotides not matched to a gene: 7. The CDR3 totals 16 residues. The CDR3 DNA sequence: TGTGCCAGCAGCTTGGATCGCGGGAGGGCCGGAGAGACCCAGTACTTC. Residues: CASSLDRGRAGETQYF.

V and J are TRBV20-1 and TRBJ2-7; TRBD2 matches 7 bases. CDR1 and CDR2 (germline): DFQATT, SNEGSKA (reference sequence). CDR3 size: 14 residues. The trim removed 3 bases at V and 6 bases at J, leaving 11 bases unmatched. CDR3 protein: CSASLAGRTGEQYF. CDR3 DNA: TGCAGTGCTAGTTTAGCGGGTAGGACGGGCGAGCAGTACTTC.

V gene TRBV6-5 combines with J gene TRBJ1-6, with D tentatively TRBD1 (5 bases). The CDR3 is 14 residues long. Germline V lookup: CDR1 MNHEY, CDR2 SVGAGI. V lost 5 bases and J 7 bases, leaving 12 bases between the germline ends. CDR3 protein: CASSPLGANSPLHF. CDR3 DNA sequence: TGTGCCAGCAGTCCCCTAGGGGCGAATTCACCCCTCCACTTT.

Remarks on this clone: The sample holds other DNA sequences that translate to the same CDR3. The J gene is TRBJ2-7, the V gene TRBV4-3, with 7 bases lining up with TRBD1. CDR1 LGHNA and CDR2 YSLEER come from the germline V gene. The V gene end was trimmed by 0 bases and the J gene end by 0 bases; junction bases not matched to a gene: 2. The CDR3 runs to 15 residues. CDR3 DNA: TGCGCCAGCAGCCAAGATCGGGACAGCTCCTACGAGCAGTACTTC. Its translation: CASSQDRDSSYEQYF.

The chain couples TRBV24-1 to TRBJ2-7, with 8 bases matching TRBD2. Per germline, CDR1 KGHDR and CDR2 SFDVKD. CDR3 length equals 12 residues. The V gene end was trimmed by 6 bases and the J gene end by 5 bases; junction bases not matched to a gene: 2. In DNA, the CDR3 is TGTGCCACCAGTCAAGCGGGGGACGAGCAGTACTTC. This encodes CATSQAGDEQYF.

The CDR3: CASSLWGTGDEQYF. The CDR3, as DNA: TGTGCCAGCAGTTTATGGGGGACAGGGGACGAGCAGTACTTC. The chain carries TRBV28 and TRBJ2-7, with 10 bases that match TRBD1. This CDR3 region has 14 residues. The germline V gene encodes CDR1 MDHEN and CDR2 SYDVKM. The ends lost 0 bases at V and 5 bases at J; junction bases unmatched: 1.

The chain is built from TRBV7-3 and TRBJ2-2; TRBD1 aligns across 9 bases. This CDR3 has 15 residues. Looked up from germline, CDR1 is SGHTA and CDR2 is FQGTGA. After removal of 5 bases from V and 5 bases from J, the junction contained 6 bases not matched to a gene. Here the CDR3 DNA reads TGTGCCAGCAGCGATGGACAGGGGCGGACCGGGGAGCTGTTTTTT. Amino acid sequence: CASSDGQGRTGELFF.

This clone was seen a single time. The V call is TRBV27, the J call TRBJ2-1; a possible D gene is TRBD2 (7 bases). The germline CDR1 and CDR2 sequences are MNHEY and SMNVEV (reference sequence). Deletions cut 1 base from V and 9 bases from J, with 28 bases between. The CDR3 contains 19 residues. CDR3 nucleotide sequence: TGTGCCAGCAGTTTATTAGTTGGTTCAACCCACCGGGCGGGGGCTGAGCAGTTCTTC. Translating gives CASSLLVGSTHRAGAEQFF.

The chain uses TRBV29-1 and TRBJ1-1; possible D gene TRBD1, 5 bases. The CDR3 length is 13 residues. V lost 5 bases and J 0 bases, leaving 10 bases between the germline ends. CDR1 SQVTM and CDR2 ANQGSEA come from the germline V gene. CDR3 sequence (DNA): TGCAGCGTTCGCAGGGATCTGAACACTGAAGCTTTCTTT. Its translation is CSVRRDLNTEAFF.

This rearrangement joins TRBV19 to TRBJ2-1; the D is unclear. V was clipped by 1 base and J by 6 bases, with 7 bases between them. This CDR3 has 13 amino acids. The germline gives CDR1 LNHDA, CDR2 SQIVND (reference sequence). The CDR3 bases are TGTGCCAGTAGTATAGGGTACATCAATGAGCAGTTCTTC. This translates into CASSIGYINEQFF.

Regarding this clone: The same CDR3 can be traced to other DNA sequences in this sample. The chain combines TRBV20-1 with TRBJ1-5; 7 bases line up with TRBD1. Germline V CDR1 and CDR2: DFQATT, SNEGSKA (reference sequence). The V and J ends lost 3 bases and 5 bases, in that order; junction bases with no gene match: 1. This CDR3 comprises 12 residues. The CDR3 reads CSASTGDQPQHF. The CDR3 DNA is TGCAGTGCTAGTACAGGGGATCAGCCCCAGCATTTT.

This clone was observed many times. The rearrangement uses TRBV4-1 and TRBJ2-1; TRBD2 matches 8 bases. CDR3 length equals 16 residues. Trimming took 0 bases from V and 4 from J; bases not matched to a gene: 5. From germline, CDR1 is MGHRA and CDR2 YSYEKL. The CDR3 DNA reads as TGCGCCAGCAGCCAAGACGCCAGCGGGAGTTACAATGAGCAGTTCTTC. Protein sequence: CASSQDASGSYNEQFF.